This TCR beta chain was observed in a study of blood T cell repertoires in COVID-19. Whole-study context: Samples of COVID-19 (acute and convalescent) were obtained from the United States, Italy and Spain. Sources were T cells, B-cell-depleted T cells, or PBMCs; the material itself was cDNA or gDNA.

Germline lookup yields CDR1 SEHNR and CDR2 FQNEAQ (reference sequence). The CDR3 is 17 amino acids. With 1 base clipped from V and 3 bases from J, the junction kept 8 bases outside the gene matches. The authors' processing: Amplified reference gene primers provided the basis for estimating nucleated cell counts. Measured with immunoSEQ multiplex PCR; TCRdb has only the in-frame clones, and not every one. The DNA gave D and trimming, while V, J and clone size come from that table. The sample contains some 160,000 clones, 75% to 80% of which appear only once. This chain joins TRBV7-9 and TRBJ2-3; 9 positions match TRBD2. The sample taken for sequencing was peripheral blood. The TCR sequence derives from an elderly woman with acute or convalescent COVID-19. In DNA form, the CDR3 reads TGTGCCAGCAGCTTAGGAAACTCGGGACTAGCTACAGATACGCAGTATTTT. Protein sequence: CASSLGNSGLATDTQYF.